Listed here are 25 T cell receptor beta chains from one sample, sequenced in a study of blood T cell repertoires in COVID-19. TCRdb's copy holds only in-frame clones and misses some; the assay was immunoSEQ multiplex PCR. Of some 130,000 clones in the sample, around nine tenths were seen once. Sequencing input: peripheral blood. The receptors stem from a man aged 60-69 years with COVID-19, enrolled during active disease.

V and J are TRBV18 and TRBJ2-5; D ambiguous. Trimming shortened V by 2 bases and J by 5 bases, and 3 bases separated the two germline ends. The germline gives CDR1 KGHSH, CDR2 LQKENI. The CDR3 sequence is 11 residues long. The CDR3 DNA follows: TGTGCCAGCTCACCAGAGGAGACCCAGTACTTC. As protein: CASSPEETQYF.

CDR3 region: CSGASSAEQFF. In DNA form, the CDR3 reads TGCAGTGGGGCTTCCTCAGCCGAGCAGTTCTTC. The rearrangement links TRBV20-1 to TRBJ2-1, with unresolved D. V gave up 7 bases and J gave up 10 bases, with 14 bases separating them. Germline V lookup: CDR1 DFQATT, CDR2 SNEGSKA (reference sequence). The CDR3 is 11 amino acids.

The chain uses TRBV19 and TRBJ1-2; 9 nucleotides match TRBD1. The CDR3 has 15 residues. The germline gives CDR1 LNHDA, CDR2 SQIVND (reference sequence). Trimming cost V 4 bases and J 10 bases; bases outside gene matches: 13. This chain's CDR3 is CASSTPDRGFYDYTF. For the CDR3, the DNA is TGTGCCAGTAGTACGCCGGACAGGGGATTTTACGACTACACCTTC. The entire variable domain, with the rest obtained from reference TRBV19 and TRBJ1-2, is as follows: DGGITQSPKYLFRKEGQNVTLSCEQNLNHDAMYWYRQDPGQGLRLIYYSQIVNDFQKGDIAEGYSVSREKKESFPLTVTSAQKNPTAFYLCASSTPDRGFYDYTFGSGTRLTVV.

The chain carries TRBV7-3 and TRBJ2-5, with TRBD2 matching over 7 bases. The CDR3 is 14 amino acids. With 2 bases clipped from V and 4 bases from J, the junction kept 4 bases outside the gene matches. Germline V lookup: CDR1 SGHTA, CDR2 FQGTGA. DNA for the CDR3: TGTGCCAGCAGCTTAGGAGTAGCGGGAGAGACCCAGTACTTC. It specifies CASSLGVAGETQYF.

The rearrangement joins TRBV12-3 or TRBV12-4 to TRBJ2-3; tentative D call: TRBD2 (6 bases). V was pared by 5 bases and J by 4 bases, with 7 bases between. The CDR3 runs 12 residues. The CDR3 coding sequence is TGTGCCAGCAGTGGGACTTCAGATACGCAGTATTTT. Protein: CASSGTSDTQYF.

The rearrangement links TRBV28 to TRBJ1-5; no clear D gene. The germline V gene encodes CDR1 MDHEN and CDR2 SYDVKM. Trimming left V 3 bases short and J 2 bases short, with 8 bases between. This CDR3 has 14 residues. The CDR3, as DNA: TGTGCCAGCAGTTTGGGAGCCCGCAATCAGCCCCAGCATTTT. This gives the protein CASSLGARNQPQHF. Using reference TRBV28 and TRBJ1-5 for the parts outside the CDR3, the full variable domain is DVKVTQSSRYLVKRTGEKVFLECVQDMDHENMFWYRQDPGLGLRLIYFSYDVKMKEKGDIPEGYSVSREKKERFSLILESASTNQTSMYLCASSLGARNQPQHFGDGTRLSIL.

This clone occurred once. The chain links TRBV7-6 to TRBJ2-3; D possibly corresponds to TRBD1 (6 bases). This CDR3 is built from 15 residues. Per germline, CDR1 SGHVS and CDR2 FNYEAQ. Trimming shortened V by 5 bases and J by 6 bases, and 18 bases separated the two germline ends. The CDR3 DNA reads as TGTGCCAGCAGCCCCGAGGGACATGATGTGGATACGCAGTATTTT. As protein: CASSPEGHDVDTQYF.

The chain carries TRBV2 and TRBJ2-5; TRBD2 agrees at 7 bases. The J segment lost 3 bases and the V segment lost 6 bases, leaving 10 bases of the junction unmatched. Germline V lookup: CDR1 SNHLY, CDR2 FYNNEI. The CDR3 runs 15 residues. The CDR3 region is CASSPNGLAEETQYF. In nucleotides, the CDR3 is TGTGCCAGCAGCCCGAACGGGCTAGCGGAAGAGACCCAGTACTTC.

V gene TRBV18 combines with J gene TRBJ2-3; 9 bases match TRBD2. Germline CDR1 reads KGHSH; CDR2 reads LQKENI. CDR3 length: 14 residues. V lost 3 bases to trimming and J lost 6 bases; unmatched junction nucleotides: 4. The CDR3 DNA reads TGTGCCAGCTCACCGGCGGGAGGGCCGGATACGCAGTATTTT. This encodes CASSPAGGPDTQYF.

The J gene is TRBJ2-7, the V gene TRBV4-1, with TRBD1 matching over 9 bases. J was trimmed by 1 base and V by 4 bases; bases with no gene match: 8. This CDR3 has 16 residues. Germline CDR1 reads MGHRA; CDR2 reads YSYEKL. This CDR3 reads CASSPTGGKRSYEQYF. CDR3 nucleotide sequence: TGCGCCAGCAGCCCGACAGGGGGAAAAAGGTCCTACGAGCAGTACTTC.

This sequence joins TRBV5-1 and TRBJ2-5, with a tentative D call TRBD1 (6 bases). The V and J ends lost 0 bases and 1 base respectively, with 10 bases between them. Germline CDR1 and CDR2: SGHRS and YFSETQ. The CDR3 is 15 residues long. CDR3 protein: CASSLVGGLQETQYF. The CDR3 DNA follows: TGCGCCAGCAGCTTGGTTGGGGGCCTCCAAGAGACCCAGTACTTC.

This chain joins TRBV30 and TRBJ1-1; possibly TRBD1 for D (5 bases). V lost 0 bases and J lost 3, with 8 bases in between. This CDR3 is built from 13 residues. Germline CDR1 GTSNPN, CDR2 SVGIG (reference sequence). The CDR3 loop is CAWSVRGDTEAFF. In DNA form, the CDR3 reads TGTGCCTGGAGTGTACGGGGGGACACTGAAGCTTTCTTT.

The chain recombines TRBV6-5 with TRBJ1-1; 8 bases agree with TRBD1. The CDR3 consists of 15 residues. Germline V gene sequence: CDR1 MNHEY, CDR2 SVGAGI. V dropped 6 bases and J dropped 1; count of bases not matched to a gene: 7. CDR3 loop: CASSLGDRSNTEAFF. CDR3 DNA sequence: TGTGCCAGCAGCTTAGGGGACAGGTCGAACACTGAAGCTTTCTTT.

In DNA form, the CDR3 reads TGTGCCATCAGTCTCGGGACACCGAGCTCCTACGAGCAGTACTTC. Amino acids: CAISLGTPSSYEQYF. The V call is TRBV10-3, the J call TRBJ2-7, with a possible D match to TRBD1 (6 bases). The germline CDR1 and CDR2 sequences are ENHRY and SYGVKD. The CDR3 loop spans 15 amino acids. Trimming took 5 bases from V and 0 from J, leaving 14 bases between them.

To note about this clone: Other DNA sequences from this sample encode an identical CDR3 as well. The chain couples TRBV30 to TRBJ1-3; tentatively, D is TRBD1 (6 bases). The CDR3 is 14 amino acids. Germline-derived CDR1 and CDR2 are GTSNPN and SVGIG (reference sequence). V lost 2 bases to trimming and J lost 4 bases, with 12 bases between them. CDR3 DNA sequence: TGTGCCTGGAGTCGGGGGGGCGCGGGAAACACCATATATTTT. This gives the protein CAWSRGGAGNTIYF.

This clone was seen only once. The chain couples TRBV11-2 to TRBJ1-2; TRBD1 agrees at 9 bases. The CDR3 extends over 15 amino acids. Germline assignment: CDR1 SGHAT and CDR2 FQNNGV. Trimming took 5 bases from V and 7 from J; bases not matched to a gene: 11. DNA of the CDR3: TGTGCCAGCAGCGGACGGGGACAGGGCTTCGGTGGCTACACCTTC. Amino acid sequence: CASSGRGQGFGGYTF.

The gene calls are TRBV2 and TRBJ2-7; D is unclear. The CDR3 spans 12 residues. V lost 6 bases and J 3 bases, leaving 9 bases between the germline ends. Germline V gene lookup returns CDR1 SNHLY and CDR2 FYNNEI. CDR3 sequence reads: CASSPFVYEQYF. The CDR3, as DNA: TGTGCCAGCAGCCCCTTCGTCTACGAGCAGTACTTC.

The chain employs TRBV2 and TRBJ2-7; 9 bases fit TRBD1. The CDR3 spans 13 residues. J was trimmed by 7 bases and V by 5 bases; bases with no gene match: 6. CDR1 is SNHLY, CDR2 FYNNEI, per germline. The CDR3 sequence is CASSTDRGEEQYF. CDR3 DNA: TGTGCCAGCAGTACGGACAGGGGAGAAGAGCAGTACTTC.

The chain carries TRBV6-5 and TRBJ1-6; D remains ambiguous. The CDR3 has 12 residues. Germline CDR1 MNHEY, CDR2 SVGAGI. Deletions cut 6 bases from V and 6 bases from J, with 6 bases between. CDR3 DNA sequence: TGTGCCAGCAGGCGGCCTAATTCACCCCTCCACTTT. It translates to CASRRPNSPLHF.

This clone was detected a few times. The chain joins TRBV19 to TRBJ1-1; D perhaps matches TRBD1 (5 bases). Deletions cut 8 bases from V and 6 bases from J, with 16 bases between. Per germline, CDR1 LNHDA and CDR2 SQIVND (reference sequence). CDR3 length equals 13 residues. The CDR3 bases are TGTGCCAGTCTCAAAGGGGAATGGCCTGAAGCTTTCTTT. It translates to CASLKGEWPEAFF.

With respect to this clone: The DNA is left out, because the CDR3 cannot be placed on it with certainty; the CDR3 is given as TCRdb lists it. The chain joins TRBV21-1 to TRBJ2-7; the table gives TRBD1 as D, unverified against the DNA. TRBV21-1 is flagged as a pseudogene. The CDR3 totals 18 residues, both ends included. CDR3: CASSKALFGQGSTYEQYF.

V is TRBV13 and J is TRBJ2-7; 7 nucleotides line up with TRBD2. J was trimmed by 2 bases and V by 6 bases; bases with no gene match: 10. Germline-derived CDR1 and CDR2 are PRHDT and FYEKMQ (reference sequence). The CDR3 runs 15 residues. The CDR3 nucleotides are TGTGCCAGCAGTCCAAGCGGGATATTCCCCTACGAGCAGTACTTC. The encoded protein is CASSPSGIFPYEQYF.

CDR3 region: CAWNPGQVTYEQYF. The CDR3 nucleotides are TGTGCCTGGAACCCTGGACAGGTGACCTACGAGCAGTACTTC. The rearrangement joins TRBV30 to TRBJ2-7, with TRBD1 matching 7 bases. This CDR3 spans 14 amino acids. Losses at the gene ends were 4 bases for V and 2 bases for J; bases not matched to a gene: 8. CDR1 and CDR2 from the germline V gene are GTSNPN and SVGIG (reference sequence).

The count of this clone is one. This sequence joins TRBV6-2 or TRBV6-3 and TRBJ1-2; D gene ambiguous. The V gene's germline CDR1 is MNHEY and CDR2 SVGEGT. V shed 2 bases and J shed 4 bases, with 5 bases lying between them. The CDR3 loop spans 12 amino acids. The chain's CDR3 is CASSYGSYGYTF. The CDR3 DNA follows: TGTGCCAGCAGTTACGGCAGCTATGGCTACACCTTC.

The rearrangement joins TRBV4-1 to TRBJ2-7; D might be TRBD2 (5 bases). CDR3 length equals 15 residues. V was trimmed by 1 base and J by 7 bases, leaving 17 bases between them. Germline V gene data show CDR1 as MGHRA and CDR2 as YSYEKL. DNA for the CDR3: TGCGCCAGCAGCCAAGGCTCAGGAGGTCGCGGAGAGCAGTACTTC. This gives the protein CASSQGSGGRGEQYF.